The rows below give T cell receptor beta chains drawn from one sample of a study of STAT5B mutations in CD4+ large granular lymphocyte leukemia. Produced via immunoSEQ multiplex PCR; TCRdb's table is partial and in-frame only. The table has under 35,000 clones, around 84% seen once. The sequencing input was CD4+ T cells from blood buffy coats. The receptors here all came from a human donor in good health. CDR3s include the opening cysteine and the closing phenylalanine or tryptophan. A D gene is named only where the DNA matches it firmly. Clone size is stated in some rows and not others, as once, few, many or a class when expanded.

TGTGCCTGGAGCCCTGGACAGGGATATGGCTACACCTTC	CAWSPGQGYGYTF	13	few	TRBJ1-2	TRBD1	TRBV30
TGTGCAGTGGGGGGTGCGGGGTTTAGCTCCTACGAGCAGTACTTC	CAVGGAGFSSYEQYF	15	NA	TRBJ2-7	NA	TRBV6-1
TGTGCCAGCAGTAGGGGGGACCAAGAGACCCAGTACTTC	CASSRGDQETQYF	13	NA	TRBJ2-5	NA	TRBV2
TGTGCCAGCTCACCACAGGAAGACTCTGGAAACACCATATATTTT	CASSPQEDSGNTIYF	15	NA	TRBJ1-3	NA	TRBV18
TGTGCCAGCAGCACGACTAGCGGGGGGTCGGGTGAGCAGTTCTTC	CASSTTSGGSGEQFF	15	NA	TRBJ2-1	TRBD2	TRBV6-5
TGTGCCAGCAGGGATTTCGGGACAGGATTCCCAATTTCGTTAGATGAGCAGTTCTTC	CASRDFGTGFPISLDEQFF	19	once	TRBJ2-1	TRBD1	TRBV14
TGTGCCAGCAGTCCTCGGGACTACTCCATTCGATACTATGGCTACACCTTC	CASSPRDYSIRYYGYTF	17	NA	TRBJ1-2	NA	TRBV2
TGCAGCGTTTTAGGCCAGGACCTCTACGAGCAGTACTTC	CSVLGQDLYEQYF	13	once	TRBJ2-7	NA	TRBV29-1
TGTGCCAGCACCGGAGGTTACAATGAGCAGTTCTTC	CASTGGYNEQFF	12	NA	TRBJ2-1	NA	TRBV6-5
TGTGCCAGCAGCCCATCGACGACTCCACCCTACGAGCAGTACTTC	CASSPSTTPPYEQYF	15	NA	TRBJ2-7	NA	TRBV14
TGCGCCAGCAGCTCCCCGGGCAGGTCGGGAGAGGGCTACACCTTC	CASSSPGRSGEGYTF	15	NA	TRBJ1-2	NA	TRBV5-1